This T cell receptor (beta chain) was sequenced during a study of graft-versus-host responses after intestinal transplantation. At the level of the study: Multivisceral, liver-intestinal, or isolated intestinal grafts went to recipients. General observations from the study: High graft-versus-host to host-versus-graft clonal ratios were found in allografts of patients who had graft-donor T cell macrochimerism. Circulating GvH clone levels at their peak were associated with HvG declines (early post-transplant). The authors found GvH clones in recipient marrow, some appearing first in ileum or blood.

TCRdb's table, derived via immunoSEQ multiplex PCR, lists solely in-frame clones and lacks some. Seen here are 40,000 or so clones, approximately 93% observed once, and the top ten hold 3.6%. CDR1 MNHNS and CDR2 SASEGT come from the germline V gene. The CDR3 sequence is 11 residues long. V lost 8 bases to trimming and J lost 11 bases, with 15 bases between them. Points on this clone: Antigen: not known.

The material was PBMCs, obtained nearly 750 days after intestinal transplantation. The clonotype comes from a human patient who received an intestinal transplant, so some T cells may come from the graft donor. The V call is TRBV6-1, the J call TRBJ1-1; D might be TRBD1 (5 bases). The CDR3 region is CASAVGVSAFF. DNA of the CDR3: TGTGCCAGCGCCGTGGGGGTTTCGGCTTTCTTT.